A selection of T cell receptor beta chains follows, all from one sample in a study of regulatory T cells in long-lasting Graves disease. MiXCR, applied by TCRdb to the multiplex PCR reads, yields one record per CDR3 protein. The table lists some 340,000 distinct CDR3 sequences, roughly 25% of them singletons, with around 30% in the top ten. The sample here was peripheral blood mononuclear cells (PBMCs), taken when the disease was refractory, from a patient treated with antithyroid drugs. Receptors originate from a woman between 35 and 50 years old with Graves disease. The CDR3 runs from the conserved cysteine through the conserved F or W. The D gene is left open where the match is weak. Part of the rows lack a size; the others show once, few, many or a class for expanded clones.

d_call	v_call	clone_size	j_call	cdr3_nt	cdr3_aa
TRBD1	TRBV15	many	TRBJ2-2	TGTGCCACCAGCGCCGGGACAGGCCACACCGGGGAGCTGTTTTTT	CATSAGTGHTGELFF
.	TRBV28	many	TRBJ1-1	TGTGCCAGCAGCCTTCGGGAAACTGAAGCTTTCTTT	CASSLRETEAFF
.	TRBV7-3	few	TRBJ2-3	TGTGCCAGCAGCTTAGCGGGGCACGGCACAGATACGCAGTATTTT	CASSLAGHGTDTQYF
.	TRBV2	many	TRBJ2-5	TGTGCCAGCAGTTTTCCTCTGTCCCGCACAGGGAAAGAGACCCAGTACTTC	CASSFPLSRTGKETQYF
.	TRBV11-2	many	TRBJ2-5	TGTGCCAGCAGCTTAGGGGGGCGGCCAGCCCAAGAGACCCAGTACTTC	CASSLGGRPAQETQYF
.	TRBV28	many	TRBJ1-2	TGTGCCAGCAGTTTTCGTTACGGCTACACCTTC	CASSFRYGYTF
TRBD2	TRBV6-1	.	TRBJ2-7	TGTGCCAGCAGCAGAATCGAGGGGACTAGCTTATACGACTCCTACGAGCAGTACTTC	CASSRIEGTSLYDSYEQYF
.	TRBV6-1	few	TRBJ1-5	TGTGCCAGCCAGGAGCCGCGGGGAAATCAGCCCCAGCATTTT	CASQEPRGNQPQHF
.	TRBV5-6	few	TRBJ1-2	TGTGCCAGCAGTTCCCGGACGGAGTTTCGCCGTGGCTACACCTTC	CASSSRTEFRRGYTF
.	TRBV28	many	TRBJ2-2	TGTGCCAGCAGCCTCGACGGAAACGGGAACACCGGGGAGCTGTTTTTT	CASSLDGNGNTGELFF
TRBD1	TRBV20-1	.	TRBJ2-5	TGCAGTGTCCCGGGACAGGTACAAGAGACCCAGTACTTC	CSVPGQVQETQYF
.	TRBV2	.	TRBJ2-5	TGTGCCAGCAGTGTGGACGGACAAGAGGCCCAGTACTTC	CASSVDGQEAQYF
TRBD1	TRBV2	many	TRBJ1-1	TGTGCCAGCAGTTCACCGGGACAGGGGGCGGCTGAAGCTTTCTTT	CASSSPGQGAAEAFF
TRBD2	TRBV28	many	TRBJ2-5	TGTGCCAGCAGTTTAATTATTCGGCTAGCGGGGGCCCGGGGAGAGACCCAGTACTTC	CASSLIIRLAGARGETQYF
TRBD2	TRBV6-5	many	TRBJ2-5	TGTGCCAGCAGTTACTTACGGACTAGCGGGACGCAGACCCAGTACTTC	CASSYLRTSGTQTQYF
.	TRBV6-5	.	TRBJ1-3	TGTGCCAGCAGTTATAGGCAGAGCTCTGGAAACACCATATATTTT	CASSYRQSSGNTIYF
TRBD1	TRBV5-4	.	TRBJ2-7	TGTGCCAGCAGCTCGGACAGGGGTAGGAACGAGCAGTACTTC	CASSSDRGRNEQYF
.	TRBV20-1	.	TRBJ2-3	TGCAGTGCTAGAGATCGGAGTAGCCCAAGACTAGGCACAGATACGCAGTATTTT	CSARDRSSPRLGTDTQYF
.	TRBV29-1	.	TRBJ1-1	TGCAGCGTTGGGGGGACAAGGAAGGGTGAAGCTTTCTTT	CSVGGTRKGEAFF
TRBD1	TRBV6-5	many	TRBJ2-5	TGTGCCAGCAGTTACCGGGGGACAGGGGGCGACCAAGAGACCCAGTACTTC	CASSYRGTGGDQETQYF
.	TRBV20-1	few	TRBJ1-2	TGCAGTGCTAACCCACAGACTAACTATGGCTACACCTTC	CSANPQTNYGYTF
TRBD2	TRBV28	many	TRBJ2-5	TGTGCCAGCAGTCAAGGACTAGCGGGAGTCGCCCAGTACTTC	CASSQGLAGVAQYF
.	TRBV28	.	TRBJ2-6	TGTGCCAGCAGTTTAAGAGGGACCGGGGCCAACGTCCTGACTTTC	CASSLRGTGANVLTF
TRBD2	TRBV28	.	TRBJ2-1	TGTGCCAGCAGTATGACTAGCGGGAGGGGTAATGAGCAGTTCTTC	CASSMTSGRGNEQFF
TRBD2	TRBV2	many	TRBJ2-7	TGTGCCAGCAGCGAGATAGCGACTAGCGGGAGTCGCTACGAGCAGTACTTC	CASSEIATSGSRYEQYF
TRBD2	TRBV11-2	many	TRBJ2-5	TGTGCCAGCAGCGGACTAGCTTTAGAGACCCAGTACTTC	CASSGLALETQYF
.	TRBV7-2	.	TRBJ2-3	TGTGCCAGCAGCTTGGGCTCTGGGGATACGCAGTATTTT	CASSLGSGDTQYF
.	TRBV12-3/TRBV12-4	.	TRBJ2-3	TGTGCCAGCAGTTTTTGGGATACGCAGTATTTT	CASSFWDTQYF